The clone carrying this TCR beta chain was counted many times. Its antigen is undetermined. This entry belongs to a study of identical twins. Study-wide points: For zero-insertion analyses, partial confounding could come from invariant MAIT and iNKT cells.

Template switching supplied a universal primer site; unique molecular identifiers were carried on the cDNA. Using its own MiXCR run on the 5' RACE reads, TCRdb lists one record per CDR3 protein. This table holds approximately 350,000 distinct CDR3 sequences, 12% found once. Germline V lookup: CDR1 SGHRS, CDR2 YFSETQ. Trimming pared 1 base from V and 3 bases from J, leaving 11 bases between. The CDR3 is 15 residues long. The data were also submitted as part of a second study, on yellow fever vaccine responses in identical twins. This second report adds: Reportedly, the T cell response mounted by twins to vaccine seemed partly convergent, partly personalized.

This chain uses TRBV5-1 with TRBJ2-1; either TRBD1 or TRBD2 may fit D (5 bases each). The origin of this receptor is a woman aged 18-29 years in good health. Material: CD8+ T cells sorted from blood. CDR3: CASSLHRDGYNEQFF. As DNA, the CDR3 is TGCGCCAGCAGCTTGCACCGGGACGGCTACAATGAGCAGTTCTTC.